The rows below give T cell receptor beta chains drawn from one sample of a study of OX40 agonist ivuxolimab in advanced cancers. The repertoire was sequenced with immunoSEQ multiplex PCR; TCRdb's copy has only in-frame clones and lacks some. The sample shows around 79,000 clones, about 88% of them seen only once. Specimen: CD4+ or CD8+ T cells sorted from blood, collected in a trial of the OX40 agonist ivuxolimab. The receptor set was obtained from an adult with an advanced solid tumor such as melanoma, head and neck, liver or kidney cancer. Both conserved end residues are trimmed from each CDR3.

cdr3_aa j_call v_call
ASSFRGGQETQY TRBJ2-5 TRBV9
ASSLRGGSYEQY TRBJ2-7 TRBV5-1
ASSPGTGHTEAF TRBJ1-1 TRBV11-2
ASSPPGETQY TRBJ2-5 TRBV7-8
ASSYSGQVDYEQY TRBJ2-7 TRBV6-6
ASSLSSSTDTQY TRBJ2-3 TRBV27
ASRPRQGTYGYT TRBJ1-2 TRBV2
ASTPGSWEENTEAF TRBJ1-1 TRBV5-1
ASSQVPSGSVTDYEQF TRBJ2-1 TRBV4-1
ASSLGGLAGYNEQF TRBJ2-1 TRBV11-2
AISESRTEAF TRBJ1-1 TRBV10-3
ASSSPESGRNSGANVLT TRBJ2-6 TRBV11-3
ASSPRDRGGDTQY TRBJ2-3 TRBV7-3
AWSPGQVEQF TRBJ2-1 TRBV30
SVVTSGIDTQY TRBJ2-3 TRBV29-1
ASSLAGTGSGYT TRBJ1-2 TRBV27